What follows is one T cell receptor beta chain and its context. This entry is derived from a study of shared clonotypes between healthy human individuals. Deep-level assay runs were performed. Here immunoSEQ multiplex PCR was the method, and the copy in TCRdb shows in-frame clones only, minus some. The sample holds about 480,000 clones, approximately 79% seen once. This CDR3 comprises 14 residues. V was shortened by 5 bases and J by 6 bases, with 15 bases between the two germline ends. CDR1 is MNHNY and CDR2 is SVGAGI in the germline V gene (reference sequence). The V call is TRBV6-6, the J call TRBJ2-3; a possible D gene is TRBD2 (6 bases). The sequence was collected from a middle-aged woman in good health. Some clones in this sample may be carry-over from other donors' samples. The sample consisted of PBMCs. CDR3 loop: CASSLPQGGDTQYF. CDR3 coding DNA: TGTGCCAGCAGTCTTCCCCAAGGAGGGGATACGCAGTATTTT.